This TCR beta chain was identified in a study of blood T cell repertoires in COVID-19. The wider study: COVID-19 samples from acute and convalescent phases originated in the United States, Italy and Spain.

CDR1 is SNHLY, CDR2 FYNNEI, per germline. The CDR3 runs to 14 residues. V lost 3 bases and J lost 4; bases outside the gene matches: 5. In the authors' workflow: Reference gene primer amplification yielded estimated nucleated cell counts. Sequencing used immunoSEQ multiplex PCR; TCRdb keeps in-frame clones, though not all of them. D and trimming come from the DNA, and the V and J calls and clone size come from that table. The sample contains tens of thousands of clones, approximately 88% of which appear only once. Sequencing was performed on peripheral blood. The genes are TRBV2 and TRBJ1-2; 7 bases align to TRBD1. The sequence came from a man aged 50 to 59 with acute or convalescent COVID-19. CDR3 nucleotide sequence: TGTGCCAGCAGTGACAATAACAGGGGCTATGGCTACACCTTC. It codes for CASSDNNRGYGYTF.